A single sample gave rise to the 26 T cell receptor beta chains below, sequenced in a study of cytomegalovirus exposure and HLA in healthy donors. This table comes from immunoSEQ multiplex PCR, and its TCRdb copy is limited to in-frame clones, with some not included. The sample records 68,000 or so clones, approximately 88% being singletons. The sample consisted of PBMCs. These receptors all come from a woman aged 18 to 35 in good health and CMV-seronegative.

The rearrangement joins TRBV10-3 to TRBJ1-1; D may be TRBD1 (6 bases). V gave up 5 bases and J gave up 4 bases, with 17 bases separating them. Germline V gives CDR1 ENHRY, CDR2 SYGVKD. The CDR3 has 15 amino acids. The CDR3 protein is CAISSGTQGGTEAFF. The CDR3 DNA is TGTGCCATCAGTAGCGGGACACAGGGTGGCACTGAAGCTTTCTTT.

V and J are TRBV6-1 and TRBJ2-7; D remains unclear. This CDR3 region has 14 residues. Germline-derived CDR1 and CDR2 are MNHNS and SASEGT. Trimming removed 10 bases at V and 0 bases at J, with 16 bases between. CDR3 in amino acids: CATPRTTSSYEQYF. The CDR3 DNA is TGTGCCACCCCCCGAACAACAAGCTCCTACGAGCAGTACTTC.

The chain uses TRBV27 and TRBJ2-1; TRBD2 matches at 10 bases. The CDR3 extends over 17 amino acids. Trimming cost V 0 bases and J 4 bases; bases outside gene matches: 6. CDR1 and CDR2 from the germline V gene are MNHEY and SMNVEV (reference sequence). CDR3: CASSLSMSGGAYNEQFF. The DNA of the CDR3 is TGTGCCAGCAGTTTATCAATGAGCGGGGGGGCATACAATGAGCAGTTCTTC.

The chain uses TRBV7-9 and TRBJ1-1, with TRBD1 matching 7 bases. The germline CDR1 and CDR2 sequences are SEHNR and FQNEAQ (reference sequence). The ends lost 5 bases at V and 7 bases at J; junction bases unmatched: 4. CDR3 length: 12 residues. Here the CDR3 reads CASSQYRGEAFF. CDR3 nucleotides: TGTGCCAGCAGCCAGTACAGGGGTGAAGCTTTCTTT.

The J gene is TRBJ1-5, the V gene TRBV15; D might be TRBD1 (6 bases). The CDR3 loop spans 15 amino acids. V was pared by 0 bases and J by 6 bases, with 12 bases between. Germline lookup yields CDR1 LNHNV and CDR2 YYDKDF (reference sequence). The CDR3 loop is CATSRDLGAAQPQHF. The DNA of the CDR3 is TGTGCCACCAGCAGAGATTTGGGGGCAGCTCAGCCCCAGCATTTT.

J is TRBJ2-3 and V is TRBV5-5; a possible D gene is TRBD2 (6 bases). Trimming took off 5 bases at V and 0 bases at J, with 10 bases between the two ends. CDR1 SGHKS and CDR2 YYEKEE come from the germline V gene (reference sequence). The CDR3 consists of 14 residues. The CDR3 nucleotides are TGTGCCAGCAGTTCCAGCGGGAGCACAGATACGCAGTATTTT. It codes for CASSSSGSTDTQYF. Looking up the rest from reference TRBV5-5 and TRBJ2-3 gives the full variable domain: DAGVTQSPTHLIKTRGQQVTLRCSPISGHKSVSWYQQVLGQGPQFIFQYYEKEERGRGNFPDRFSARQFPNYSSELNVNALLLGDSALYLCASSSSGSTDTQYFGPGTRLTVL.

The genes are TRBV18 and TRBJ1-2; 7 nucleotides agree with TRBD1. Germline CDR1 KGHSH, CDR2 LQKENI. With V trimmed by 1 base and J by 13 bases, 12 bases remained unmatched. The CDR3 length is 14 residues. The CDR3 here is CASSPLGDSPAGTF. The CDR3 DNA reads TGTGCCAGCTCACCACTCGGGGACAGCCCAGCGGGCACCTTC.

The rearrangement links TRBV6-5 to TRBJ1-1; D remains ambiguous. The CDR3 is 11 amino acids. Trimming removed 6 bases from V and 8 bases from J, with 10 bases in between. Germline CDR1 is MNHEY and CDR2 is SVGAGI. As DNA, the CDR3 is TGTGCCAGCAGGAAACAGAGAGAAGCTTTCTTT. Amino acid sequence: CASRKQREAFF.

CDR3 in amino acids: CASSPAGRTGELFF. CDR3 in DNA: TGTGCCAGCTCACCAGCGGGGCGGACCGGGGAGCTGTTTTTT. J is TRBJ2-2 and V is TRBV18; D is perhaps TRBD2 (6 bases). Germline V gene sequence: CDR1 KGHSH, CDR2 LQKENI. Trimming took off 2 bases at V and 5 bases at J, with 9 bases between the two ends. The CDR3 consists of 14 residues. Variable domain in full (rest from reference TRBV18 and TRBJ2-2): NAGVMQNPRHLVRRRGQEARLRCSPMKGHSHVYWYRQLPEEGLKFMVYLQKENIIDESGMPKERFSAEFPKEGPSILRIQQVVRGDSAAYFCASSPAGRTGELFFGEGSRLTVL.

The V gene is TRBV7-9, the J gene TRBJ1-5; the match to TRBD1 covers 10 bases. Per the germline V gene, CDR1 is SEHNR and CDR2 is FQNEAQ (reference sequence). Losses at the gene ends were 5 bases for V and 2 bases for J; bases not matched to a gene: 6. This CDR3 is built from 16 residues. The CDR3 loop is CASSHRGTGGNQPQHF. The DNA of the CDR3 is TGTGCCAGCAGCCATAGGGGGACAGGGGGCAATCAGCCCCAGCATTTT.

This clone showed up just once. This sequence joins TRBV19 and TRBJ2-1; tentative D call: TRBD1 (6 bases). This CDR3 is 14 amino acids long. V dropped 8 bases and J dropped 0 bases, with 11 bases sitting between them. CDR1 and CDR2 (germline): LNHDA, SQIVND (reference sequence). The CDR3 DNA sequence: TGTGCCAGTTCAGGGGTAAACTCCTACAATGAGCAGTTCTTC. This codes for CASSGVNSYNEQFF.

V usage is TRBV5-6 and J usage is TRBJ2-5, with no clear D. In germline, CDR1 is SGHDT, CDR2 YYEEEE. This CDR3 has 14 amino acids. With 2 bases removed from V and 2 bases from J, the gap between germline ends came to 10 bases. In DNA form, the CDR3 reads TGTGCCAGCAGCTTTGTACAGTCACAAGAGACCCAGTACTTC. Amino acids: CASSFVQSQETQYF.

The chain links TRBV18 to TRBJ1-1; tentative D call: TRBD1 (5 bases). Between the trimmed V and J ends, which lost 8 bases and 6 bases, there was a span of 19 bases. CDR1 is KGHSH, CDR2 LQKENI, per germline. The CDR3 sequence is 14 residues long. The DNA of the CDR3 is TGTGCCAGCCGAAGGGGTCAAGAGCGCGCTGAAGCTTTCTTT. Its protein is CASRRGQERAEAFF. Drawing the rest from reference TRBV18 and TRBJ1-1, the complete variable domain is NAGVMQNPRHLVRRRGQEARLRCSPMKGHSHVYWYRQLPEEGLKFMVYLQKENIIDESGMPKERFSAEFPKEGPSILRIQQVVRGDSAAYFCASRRGQERAEAFFGQGTRLTVV.

The genes are TRBV7-9 and TRBJ2-1; a possible D gene is TRBD2 (5 bases). CDR1 SEHNR and CDR2 FQNEAQ come from the germline V gene (reference sequence). CDR3 length: 14 amino acids. V was cut by 1 base and J by 9 bases, with 13 bases left in between. CDR3 nucleotide sequence: TGTGCCAGCAGCTTAGGCGACTACCGGGCTGAGCAGTTCTTC. It codes for CASSLGDYRAEQFF. Together with reference TRBV7-9 and TRBJ2-1, the CDR3 gives the full variable domain: DTGVSQNPRHKITKRGQNVTFRCDPISEHNRLYWYRQTLGQGPEFLTYFQNEAQLEKSRLLSDRFSAERPKGSFSTLEIQRTEQGDSAMYLCASSLGDYRAEQFFGPGTRLTVL.

This clone appeared a few times. V gene TRBV19 combines with J gene TRBJ1-4, with 7 bases lining up with TRBD1. Germline assignment: CDR1 LNHDA and CDR2 SQIVND (reference sequence). CDR3 length: 13 residues. V lost 5 bases and J lost 7; bases outside the gene matches: 4. The CDR3 reads CASSAGQAEKLFF. The CDR3 DNA follows: TGTGCCAGTAGTGCTGGACAGGCTGAAAAACTGTTTTTT.

This sequence joins TRBV30 and TRBJ2-3; 7 positions match TRBD2. This CDR3 has 13 residues. Germline V gene lookup returns CDR1 GTSNPN and CDR2 SVGIG (reference sequence). V gave up 8 bases and J gave up 4 bases; unmatched junction bases: 9. The chain's CDR3 is CAGTWGGADTQYF. The CDR3 DNA follows: TGTGCCGGAACCTGGGGGGGGGCAGATACGCAGTATTTT. The full variable domain, in which reference TRBV30 and TRBJ2-3 provide the parts outside the CDR3, is SQTIHQWPATLVQPVGSPLSLECTVEGTSNPNLYWYRQAAGRGLQLLFYSVGIGQISSEVPQNLSASRPQDRQFILSSKKLLLSDSGFYLCAGTWGGADTQYFGPGTRLTVL.

The CDR3 sequence: CASTRGGSGTSYEQYF. The DNA for the CDR3 is TGTGCCAGCACCCGGGGGGGTAGCGGGACTTCCTACGAGCAGTACTTC. This chain connects TRBV5-4 to TRBJ2-7; TRBD2 agrees at 8 bases. Trimming removed 6 bases from V and 1 base from J; junction bases left unmatched: 12. The CDR3 covers 16 residues. Germline V gives CDR1 SGHNT, CDR2 YYREEE (reference sequence).

This clone was observed once. The V gene is TRBV4-1, the J gene TRBJ1-2, with TRBD1 as a possible D gene (5 bases). The CDR3 runs 14 residues. Germline CDR1 reads MGHRA; CDR2 reads YSYEKL. Deletions cut 0 bases from V and 5 bases from J, with 10 bases between. For the CDR3, the DNA is TGCGCCAGCAGCCAAGAGGGGCAGACTTATGGCTACACCTTC. It is translated as CASSQEGQTYGYTF.

This chain connects TRBV10-2 to TRBJ2-5; possibly TRBD2 for D (5 bases). Germline V CDR1 and CDR2: WSHSY, SAAADI. The V end lost 0 bases, the J end lost 4 bases, and 6 bases lay between the germline ends. The CDR3 runs to 13 residues. The CDR3 spells CASSESGRETQYF. DNA for the CDR3: TGCGCCAGCAGTGAGTCTGGGAGAGAGACCCAGTACTTC.

V and J are TRBV21-1 and TRBJ1-1; TRBD1 reflects the table's D call only, with no check against the DNA. TRBV21-1 is a documented pseudogene. This CDR3 region has 13 residues. The CDR3 DNA is TGTGCCAAGAAACAGGCCCAGAACACTGAAGCTTTCTTT. This sequence encodes CAKKQAQNTEAFF.

The rearrangement links TRBV19 to TRBJ2-5; 11 positions agree with TRBD2. V was clipped by 7 bases and J by 4 bases; unmatched bases: 5. The CDR3 consists of 14 residues. Looked up from germline, CDR1 is LNHDA and CDR2 is SQIVND (reference sequence). The CDR3 nucleotides are TGTGCCAGTACCCCTAGCGGGAGGTTAGAGACCCAGTACTTC. It translates to CASTPSGRLETQYF.

V usage is TRBV11-2 and J usage is TRBJ1-1; possible D gene TRBD1, 6 bases. Germline V gene sequence: CDR1 SGHAT, CDR2 FQNNGV. The CDR3 is 14 amino acids. Trimming removed 3 bases from V and 10 bases from J, with 18 bases in between. The chain's CDR3 is CASSFAPGAAGAFF. As DNA, the CDR3 is TGTGCCAGCAGCTTCGCCCCAGGGGCGGCGGGAGCTTTCTTT.

This clone is a singleton in its sample. The chain combines TRBV2 with TRBJ1-1; no clear D. Trimming removed 7 bases at V and 7 bases at J, with 10 bases between. CDR3 size: 11 residues. Germline CDR1 SNHLY, CDR2 FYNNEI. The CDR3 loop is CASTYQVEAFF. The CDR3 DNA reads TGTGCCAGCACCTATCAAGTTGAAGCTTTCTTT.

The rearrangement uses TRBV14 and TRBJ2-3; 8 bases line up with TRBD1. The CDR3 extends over 17 amino acids. With V trimmed by 0 bases and J by 4 bases, 9 bases remained unmatched. Germline CDR1 and CDR2: SGHDN and FVKESK. In nucleotides, the CDR3 is TGTGCCAGCAGCCAAGATGGGGGGACAGGTATTCCAGATACGCAGTATTTT. Translating it yields CASSQDGGTGIPDTQYF.

The chain couples TRBV7-2 to TRBJ1-3, with TRBD1 matching 10 bases. There are 16 residues in the CDR3. The V gene's germline CDR1 is SGHTA and CDR2 FQGNSA. The V segment lost 5 bases and the J segment 2 bases; nucleotides outside the gene matches: 6. The CDR3 sequence is CASSIRDRGTGNTIYF. The CDR3 nucleotides read TGTGCCAGCAGCATCCGGGACAGGGGTACTGGAAACACCATATATTTT.

The chain employs TRBV6-6 and TRBJ1-5; 9 positions match TRBD1. Per germline, CDR1 MNHNY and CDR2 SVGAGI (reference sequence). V gave up 6 bases and J gave up 10 bases; unmatched junction bases: 10. CDR3 length equals 14 residues. The CDR3 sequence: CASRLDRGNEPQHF. The CDR3 nucleotides read TGTGCCAGCAGACTGGACAGGGGTAATGAACCCCAGCATTTT.